Here is one T cell receptor beta chain with its context. The data stem from a study of technical replicates of blood from a handful of donors. CDR3 length: 15 amino acids. Method: immunoSEQ multiplex PCR; TCRdb's copy keeps in-frame clones and lacks some. The sample includes about 74,000 clones, more than 85% of them seen just once. V is TRBV21-1 and J is TRBJ1-3; the table's D call, TRBD1, was not checked against the DNA. TRBV21-1 is noted as a pseudogene. What was sequenced was T cells isolated from PBMCs. This clonotype originated in a human donor in good health. The CDR3 sequence is CASSKTQGDGNTIYF. The CDR3 DNA follows: TGTGCCAGCAGCAAAACGCAGGGCGATGGAAACACCATATATTTT.